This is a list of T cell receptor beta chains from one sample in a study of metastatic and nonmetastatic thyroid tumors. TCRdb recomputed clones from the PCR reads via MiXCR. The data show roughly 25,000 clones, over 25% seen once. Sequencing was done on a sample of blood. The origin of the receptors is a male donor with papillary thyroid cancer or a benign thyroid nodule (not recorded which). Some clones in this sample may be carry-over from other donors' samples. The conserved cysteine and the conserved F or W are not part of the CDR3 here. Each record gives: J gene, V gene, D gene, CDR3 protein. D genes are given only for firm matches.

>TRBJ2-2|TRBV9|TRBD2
ASSSHQTSGNTGELF
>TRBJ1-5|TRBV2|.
ASSEGRRQPQH
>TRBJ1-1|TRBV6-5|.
ASSYSRTVNTEAF
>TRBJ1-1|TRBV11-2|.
ASISLRGKKAF
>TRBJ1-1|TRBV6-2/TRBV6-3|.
ASSFASAAREAF
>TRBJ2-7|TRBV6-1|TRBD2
ASTGGGSYEQY
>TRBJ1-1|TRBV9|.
ASSVGGVRTEAF
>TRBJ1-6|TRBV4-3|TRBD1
ASSQDSPGQGYFSLH
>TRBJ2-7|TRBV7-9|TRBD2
ASSPRTSGSHTYEQY
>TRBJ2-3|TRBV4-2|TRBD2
ASSQERTSITQY
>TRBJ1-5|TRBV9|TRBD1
ASSVGTGGNQPQH
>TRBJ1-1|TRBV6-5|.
ASIYFFGTCGSQAF
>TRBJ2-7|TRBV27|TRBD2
ASRSGAASYEQY
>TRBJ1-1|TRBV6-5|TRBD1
ASSYLAGGAGGYTEAF
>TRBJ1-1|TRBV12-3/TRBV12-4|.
ASSALSTLTEAF
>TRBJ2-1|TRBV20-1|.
GARGLGGSSYNEQF
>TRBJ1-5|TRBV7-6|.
ASSSFSNQPQH
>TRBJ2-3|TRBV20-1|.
SGGQELDTQY
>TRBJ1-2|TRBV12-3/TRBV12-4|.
ASSQGSNCYT
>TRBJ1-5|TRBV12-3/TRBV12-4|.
ASSPDSSYSNQPQH
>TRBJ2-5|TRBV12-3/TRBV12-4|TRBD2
ASSQTSGRVGETQY
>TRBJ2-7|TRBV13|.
ASSLGRRGWGDLDSYEQY
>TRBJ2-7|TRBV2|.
ASSDRGRRREKQEQY
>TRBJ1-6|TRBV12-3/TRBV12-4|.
ASSLGRFPSPLH
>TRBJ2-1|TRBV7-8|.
ASSLGSSSNEQF
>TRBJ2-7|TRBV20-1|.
SAGSKGLDEQY
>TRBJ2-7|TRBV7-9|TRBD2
ASSSLGGTYEQY
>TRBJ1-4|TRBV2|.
ASTGSDEKLF
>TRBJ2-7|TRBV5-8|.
ASSLAPTRSFYEQY
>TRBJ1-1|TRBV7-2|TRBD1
ASSFRGRVAF
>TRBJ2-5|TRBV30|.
AWSRGTPQETQY
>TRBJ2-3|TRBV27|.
ESYRGATQY
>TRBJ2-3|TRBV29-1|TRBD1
SVDQGASTDTQY
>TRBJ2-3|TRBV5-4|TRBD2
ASSLGLAGSDTQY
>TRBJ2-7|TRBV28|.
ASSSGQQTYEQY
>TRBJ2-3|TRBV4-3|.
TISQEGDTQY
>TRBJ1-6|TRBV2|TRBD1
ASKGANTYNSPLH
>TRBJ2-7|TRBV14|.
ASSQDVRVSEQY
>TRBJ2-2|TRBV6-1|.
ASSEDNIGELF
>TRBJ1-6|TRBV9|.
ASSVEGSYNSPLH
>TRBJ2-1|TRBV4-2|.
ASSQDGGLEQF
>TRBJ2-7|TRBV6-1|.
ASSATWTVNDQY
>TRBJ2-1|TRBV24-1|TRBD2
ATSDPGLAGGLSSYNEQF
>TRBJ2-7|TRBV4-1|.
ASSREYGGAYEQY
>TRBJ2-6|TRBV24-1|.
ATSASPSSGANVLT
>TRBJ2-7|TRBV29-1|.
SVGVGWGSYEQY
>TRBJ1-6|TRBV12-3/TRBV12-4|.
ASKGVVHNSPLH
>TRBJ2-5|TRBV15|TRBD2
ATSRGGLAGETQY
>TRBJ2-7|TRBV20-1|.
SASIGSGWKEQY
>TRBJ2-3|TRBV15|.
ATSREAGTSTDAQY
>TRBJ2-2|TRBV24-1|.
ATTQGPTGELF
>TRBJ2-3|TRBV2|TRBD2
ASSERLASTDTQY
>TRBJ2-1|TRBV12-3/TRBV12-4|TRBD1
ASSPGQGSRGVANEQF
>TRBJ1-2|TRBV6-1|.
ASSERTGAFGYT
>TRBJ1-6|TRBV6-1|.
AIMEGYSPLH
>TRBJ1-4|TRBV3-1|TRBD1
ASSATGVEKLF
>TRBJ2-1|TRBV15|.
ATSRNTGNNEQF
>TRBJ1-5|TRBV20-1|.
SAPGTGTGQPQH
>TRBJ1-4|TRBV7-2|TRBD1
ASSWSGTVGEKLF
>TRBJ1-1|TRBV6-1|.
ASSERGVNTEAF